Shown below are 22 T cell receptor beta chains from a single sample sequenced in a study of OX40 agonist ivuxolimab in advanced cancers. Sequenced by immunoSEQ multiplex PCR; TCRdb stores in-frame clones only, minus some. Found here are approximately 90,000 clones, roughly nine tenths of them singletons; the top ten hold 2% to 3%. The sample in question was CD4+ or CD8+ T cells sorted from blood, obtained in a trial of the OX40 agonist ivuxolimab. The receptors here all came from an adult with an advanced solid tumor such as melanoma, head and neck, liver or kidney cancer.

The CDR3 sequence is CASSLRAGELYNEQFF. The CDR3 DNA follows: TGTGCCAGCAGCCTAAGAGCGGGAGAATTATACAATGAGCAGTTCTTC. The V call is TRBV9, the J call TRBJ2-1; 8 bases agree with TRBD2. Unmatched junction bases numbered 10, after V lost 4 bases and J lost 4 bases. Looked up from germline, CDR1 is SGDLS and CDR2 is YYNGEE. This CDR3 has 16 residues.

The J gene is TRBJ1-3, the V gene TRBV5-1; 7 nucleotides match TRBD1. This CDR3 is built from 16 residues. After removal of 4 bases from V and 0 bases from J, the junction contained 7 bases not matched to a gene. Per germline, CDR1 SGHRS and CDR2 YFSETQ. The CDR3 nucleotides are TGCGCCAGCAGCGTGGGGGGGACAGTCTCTGGAAACACCATATATTTT. This sequence encodes CASSVGGTVSGNTIYF.

The rearrangement uses TRBV6-1 and TRBJ2-2, with 7 bases aligning to TRBD2. Looked up from germline, CDR1 is MNHNS and CDR2 is SASEGT. With 4 bases clipped from V and 0 bases from J, the junction kept 2 bases outside the gene matches. There are 15 residues in the CDR3. The CDR3 DNA follows: TGTGCCAGCAGTGGCGCGGGGGCGAACACCGGGGAGCTGTTTTTT. Encoded protein: CASSGAGANTGELFF.

V is TRBV4-3 and J is TRBJ2-2; a possible D gene is TRBD1 (6 bases). Trimming removed 0 bases from V and 4 bases from J, with 9 bases in between. This CDR3 spans 15 amino acids. Germline V gene lookup returns CDR1 LGHNA and CDR2 YSLEER. The CDR3 here is CASSQDRGLTGELFF. The CDR3 DNA reads TGCGCCAGCAGCCAAGACAGGGGTCTCACCGGGGAGCTGTTTTTT.

This chain connects TRBV7-2 to TRBJ1-4; 8 bases are shared with TRBD1. This CDR3 is 15 amino acids long. Germline V gives CDR1 SGHTA, CDR2 FQGNSA. V trimming: 1 base; J trimming: 7 bases; junction bases outside the gene matches: 5. DNA of the CDR3: TGTGCCAGCAGCTTAGGGGACAGGCTTGTTGAAAAACTGTTTTTT. Translating it yields CASSLGDRLVEKLFF.

The chain recombines TRBV19 with TRBJ2-7; TRBD1 might be the D (5 bases). The CDR3 totals 14 residues. V lost 6 bases to trimming and J lost 3 bases, with 15 bases between them. Looked up from germline, CDR1 is LNHDA and CDR2 is SQIVND (reference sequence). DNA of the CDR3: TGTGCCAGTAGAGTAGATGGGGCAAGCTACGAGCAGTACTTC. Amino acids: CASRVDGASYEQYF.

The gene calls are TRBV11-1 and TRBJ2-7; D possibly corresponds to TRBD2 (5 bases). V was trimmed by 5 bases and J by 0 bases, leaving 11 bases between them. CDR1 and CDR2 (germline): SGHAT, FQDESV (reference sequence). This CDR3 spans 14 amino acids. The chain's CDR3 is CASSPQEVSYEQYF. Written as DNA, the CDR3 is TGTGCCAGCAGCCCGCAGGAGGTCTCCTACGAGCAGTACTTC. Based on the CDR3 plus reference TRBV11-1 and TRBJ2-7, the full variable domain is EAEVAQSPRYKITEKSQAVAFWCDPISGHATLYWYRQILGQGPELLVQFQDESVVDDSQLPKDRFSAERLKGVDSTLKIQPAELGDSAMYLCASSPQEVSYEQYFGPGTRLTVT.

J is TRBJ1-5 and V is TRBV6-5, with a weak D call TRBD1 (6 bases). Germline V gives CDR1 MNHEY, CDR2 SVGAGI. The V end was cut by 6 bases, the J end by 3 bases, with 15 bases between. CDR3 length: 15 residues. The CDR3 reads CASRAPGHANQPQHF. The DNA of the CDR3 is TGTGCCAGCAGGGCCCCGGGACACGCCAATCAGCCCCAGCATTTT.

In nucleotides, the CDR3 is TGCGCCAGCAGTGAAGGACTAGCGGGAGCTTACGAGCAGTTCTTC. Translated: CASSEGLAGAYEQFF. This chain uses TRBV10-1 with TRBJ2-1, with TRBD2 identical over 13 bases. Trimming at V came to 3 bases and at J to 10 bases, leaving 6 bases not matched to a gene. Germline values: CDR1 WNHNN, CDR2 SYGVQD (reference sequence). The CDR3 runs to 15 residues.

This rearrangement joins TRBV7-8 to TRBJ2-5; D perhaps matches TRBD1 (6 bases). Germline V CDR1 and CDR2: SGHVS, FQNEAQ. This CDR3 has 15 residues. Trimming stripped 3 bases from V and 4 bases from J, with 15 bases between. CDR3: CASSFVTGDLETQYF. In DNA, the CDR3 is TGTGCCAGCAGCTTTGTGACAGGTGATCTAGAGACCCAGTACTTC.

The V gene is TRBV5-1, the J gene TRBJ2-5; D is possibly TRBD2 (5 bases). V lost 5 bases, J lost 4 bases, and 12 bases lay in between. Germline CDR1 SGHRS, CDR2 YFSETQ. This CDR3 has 13 residues. The CDR3 loop reads CASSSGLIETQYF. CDR3 in DNA: TGCGCCAGCAGTAGTGGACTTATAGAGACCCAGTACTTC. Based on the CDR3 plus reference TRBV5-1 and TRBJ2-5, the full variable domain is KAGVTQTPRYLIKTRGQQVTLSCSPISGHRSVSWYQQTPGQGLQFLFEYFSETQRNKGNFPGRFSGRQFSNSRSEMNVSTLELGDSALYLCASSSGLIETQYFGPGTRLLVL.

This clone was seen just once. The V and J genes are TRBV27 and TRBJ2-7; no definite D call. Per germline, CDR1 MNHEY and CDR2 SMNVEV (reference sequence). The CDR3 spans 13 residues. Deletions cut 8 bases from V and 4 bases from J, with 15 bases between. DNA for the CDR3: TGTGCCAGCCGACCCTCAGCCCTTTACGAGCAGTACTTC. It codes for CASRPSALYEQYF.

The chain recombines TRBV7-3 with TRBJ2-2; either TRBD1 or TRBD2 may supply D (5 bases each). With 0 bases removed from V and 4 bases from J, the gap between germline ends came to 9 bases. The CDR3 is made up of 15 amino acids. The V gene's germline CDR1 is SGHTA and CDR2 FQGTGA. CDR3 loop: CASSLTAGTTGELFF. CDR3 DNA sequence: TGTGCCAGCAGCTTAACGGCAGGGACCACCGGGGAGCTGTTTTTT.

V is TRBV7-8 and J is TRBJ1-3; D remains ambiguous. Germline assignment: CDR1 SGHVS and CDR2 FQNEAQ. Trimming removed 2 bases at V and 1 base at J, with 6 bases between. This CDR3 has 14 amino acids. CDR3 in amino acids: CASSLTESGNTIYF. DNA for the CDR3: TGTGCCAGCAGCTTAACCGAGTCTGGAAACACCATATATTTT.

V gene TRBV21-1 combines with J gene TRBJ2-7; the table's D call of TRBD2 was not tested on the DNA. TRBV21-1 is given as a pseudogene. The CDR3 length is 12 residues. The CDR3 reads CASTEGSYEQYF. The CDR3, as DNA: TGTGCCAGTACCGAGGGCTCCTACGAGCAGTACTTC.

The chain has TRBV7-8 and TRBJ2-3; a weak D match, TRBD2 (6 bases). The CDR3 runs to 15 residues. V was trimmed by 5 bases and J by 0 bases, leaving 12 bases between them. Germline-derived CDR1 and CDR2 are SGHVS and FQNEAQ. The CDR3 loop reads CASSRSGTSTDTQYF. CDR3 sequence (DNA): TGTGCCAGCAGCCGTAGCGGCACTAGCACAGATACGCAGTATTTT.

The CDR3 coding sequence is TGTGCCAGCAGTGGTTCACAGGGAACTGGGGCCAACGTCCTGACTTTC. Protein: CASSGSQGTGANVLTF. The V and J genes are TRBV6-4 and TRBJ2-6, with a weak D call TRBD1 (6 bases). The CDR3 consists of 16 residues. Deletions cut 4 bases from V and 2 bases from J, with 12 bases between. Germline V gene sequence: CDR1 MRHNA, CDR2 SNTAGT.

A note on this clone: The DNA is left out, because the CDR3 cannot be placed on it with certainty; the CDR3 is given as TCRdb lists it. The rearrangement uses TRBV11-3 and TRBJ1-2. CDR1 is SGHNT and CDR2 is YENEEA in the germline V gene. The CDR3 adds up to 12 amino acids, both ends counted. CDR3 loop: CASILGGPLRTF.

The chain uses TRBV6-5 and TRBJ1-4; D unresolved. This CDR3 has 15 amino acids. Germline loops: CDR1 MNHEY, CDR2 SVGAGI. The V and J ends lost 5 bases and 8 bases respectively, with 18 bases between them. The CDR3 reads CASSPTGGWWEKLFF. Written as DNA, the CDR3 is TGTGCCAGCAGTCCCACCGGCGGGTGGTGGGAAAAACTGTTTTTT.

This chain joins TRBV6-4 and TRBJ2-1; 10 positions match TRBD2. CDR3 length equals 17 residues. Germline values: CDR1 MRHNA, CDR2 SNTAGT. Trimming at V came to 8 bases and at J to 2 bases, leaving 12 bases not matched to a gene. CDR3 sequence: CASQRPLAGGPYNEQFF. Written as DNA, the CDR3 is TGTGCCAGCCAACGACCGTTAGCGGGAGGACCCTACAATGAGCAGTTCTTC.

The chain links TRBV18 to TRBJ2-5; 8 bases match TRBD2. Germline trimming cut 5 bases from V and 5 bases from J; bases unmatched to any gene: 10. CDR1 is KGHSH, CDR2 LQKENI, per germline. This CDR3 is built from 15 residues. CDR3 sequence (DNA): TGTGCCAGCTCATCCGGGAGGGCCTTCGGGGAGACCCAGTACTTC. Protein sequence: CASSSGRAFGETQYF.

This rearrangement joins TRBV11-3 to TRBJ2-6; no definite D call. This CDR3 comprises 18 residues. Germline lookup yields CDR1 SGHNT and CDR2 YENEEA. The ends were cut back, 5 bases at V and 0 bases at J, with 17 bases in the middle. CDR3 bases: TGTGCCAGCAGCCCCGTTGGCGGTCAGGCCTCTGGGGCCAACGTCCTGACTTTC. Protein product: CASSPVGGQASGANVLTF.